These 25 T cell receptor beta chains originate from one sample sequenced in a study of blood T cell repertoires in COVID-19. This table comes from immunoSEQ multiplex PCR, and its TCRdb copy is limited to in-frame clones, with some not included. Of around 130,000 clones listed, roughly four fifths are singletons. Sequences were obtained from peripheral blood. Source of these receptors: a human donor in a cohort sampled during active COVID-19.

This chain links TRBV6-5 with TRBJ2-7; maybe TRBD1 (6 bases). Germline V gives CDR1 MNHEY, CDR2 SVGAGI. The CDR3 consists of 15 residues. V was pared by 2 bases and J by 6 bases, with 17 bases between. The CDR3 bases are TGTGCCAGCAGTTACCGGACAGTAGGGCCCCGCGAGCAGTACTTC. This encodes CASSYRTVGPREQYF.

This clone was detected only a few times. The CDR3 sequence is CASRRGVNYGYTF. DNA of the CDR3: TGTGCCAGCAGGAGAGGAGTTAACTATGGCTACACCTTC. The rearrangement links TRBV28 to TRBJ1-2; no definite D call. Trimming stripped 6 bases from V and 1 base from J, with 9 bases between. From germline, CDR1 is MDHEN and CDR2 SYDVKM. The CDR3 runs 13 residues.

The chain links TRBV4-1 to TRBJ1-2, with 8 bases matching TRBD1. Trimming cost V 0 bases and J 6 bases; bases outside gene matches: 6. CDR3 size: 15 residues. The germline gives CDR1 MGHRA, CDR2 YSYEKL. The CDR3 reads CASSQEHRGGNGYTF. The CDR3 DNA reads as TGCGCCAGCAGCCAAGAACACAGGGGGGGCAATGGCTACACCTTC.

This clone has only a few counts. The chain links TRBV27 to TRBJ2-1, with D hard to call. Looked up from germline, CDR1 is MNHEY and CDR2 is SMNVEV (reference sequence). Trimming removed 6 bases from V and 4 bases from J, with 16 bases in between. This CDR3 has 15 residues. The chain's CDR3 is CASSPHSPQYNEQFF. The CDR3 coding sequence is TGTGCCAGCAGCCCTCACAGTCCCCAGTACAATGAGCAGTTCTTC.

The chain recombines TRBV6-5 with TRBJ2-7; 7 bases agree with TRBD2. This CDR3 contains 14 residues. Germline V gene lookup returns CDR1 MNHEY and CDR2 SVGAGI. V shed 7 bases, J shed 6 bases, and the junction held 12 bases outside the gene matches. The CDR3 reads CASIPREGRAEQYF. DNA for the CDR3: TGTGCCAGCATCCCAAGGGAGGGACGGGCCGAGCAGTACTTC.

The CDR3 coding sequence is TGTGCCAGCAGGGGACAGGGGGCGTATAATTCACCCCTCCACTTT. Translating gives CASRGQGAYNSPLHF. This chain connects TRBV6-5 to TRBJ1-6; 12 bases are a match to TRBD1. Germline lookup yields CDR1 MNHEY and CDR2 SVGAGI. V trimming: 6 bases; J trimming: 4 bases; junction bases outside the gene matches: 1. The CDR3 runs to 15 residues.

The chain uses TRBV4-1 and TRBJ1-1; no firm D call. The CDR3 contains 14 residues. V lost 6 bases, J lost 0 bases, and 11 bases lay in between. Germline CDR1 MGHRA, CDR2 YSYEKL. The CDR3 bases are TGCGCCAGCAGGGCCCCGGGTATGAACACTGAAGCTTTCTTT. Encoded protein: CASRAPGMNTEAFF.

The CDR3 reads CASSLWQNTEAFF. The CDR3 DNA reads as TGTGCCAGCAGTTTGTGGCAGAACACTGAAGCTTTCTTT. The chain couples TRBV12-3 or TRBV12-4 to TRBJ1-1; D remains unclear. This CDR3 contains 13 residues. The V end lost 3 bases, the J end lost 1 base, and 6 bases lay between the germline ends.

J is TRBJ1-5 and V is TRBV6-2 or TRBV6-3, with D tentatively TRBD1 (6 bases). V dropped 0 bases and J dropped 4 bases, with 25 bases sitting between them. This CDR3 is built from 20 residues. Germline CDR1 MNHEY, CDR2 SVGEGT. CDR3 nucleotide sequence: TGTGCCAGCAGTTACTCAGACAGGCCCGGATCCTTTGAATCTAATCAGCCCCAGCATTTT. Residues: CASSYSDRPGSFESNQPQHF.

In its sample, this clone was seen a few times. J is TRBJ2-7 and V is TRBV15; 7 bases fit TRBD1. The trim removed 4 bases at V and 6 bases at J, leaving 3 bases unmatched. There are 12 residues in the CDR3. Germline loops: CDR1 LNHNV, CDR2 YYDKDF (reference sequence). The CDR3 sequence: CATSTTGAEQYF. CDR3 nucleotides: TGTGCCACCAGCACCACAGGGGCCGAGCAGTACTTC.

This clone was found once. V gene TRBV6-1 combines with J gene TRBJ2-6, with D tentatively TRBD2 (6 bases). Trimming stripped 1 base from V and 0 bases from J, with 7 bases between. The length of the CDR3 is 16 residues. Per germline, CDR1 MNHNS and CDR2 SASEGT. The CDR3 sequence: CASSEGGTSGANVLTF. Here the CDR3 DNA reads TGTGCCAGCAGTGAAGGCGGGACCTCTGGGGCCAACGTCCTGACTTTC.

This chain uses TRBV12-3 or TRBV12-4 with TRBJ1-2; D ambiguous. V lost 5 bases and J lost 8, with 12 bases in between. The CDR3 consists of 12 residues. The CDR3 bases are TGTGCCAGCAGTCATACCCCCGGGGGCTACACCTTC. Amino acid sequence: CASSHTPGGYTF.

V usage is TRBV19 and J usage is TRBJ1-5; the D gene is possibly TRBD1 (6 bases). V shed 5 bases and J shed 1 base, with 18 bases lying between them. The CDR3 sequence is 17 residues long. The germline gives CDR1 LNHDA, CDR2 SQIVND (reference sequence). The CDR3 nucleotides read TGTGCCAGTAGTCCGAGGGGGGGGGCTGAGAGCAATCAGCCCCAGCATTTT. It translates to CASSPRGGAESNQPQHF.

The V and J genes are TRBV30 and TRBJ1-6; 8 nucleotides match TRBD1. This CDR3 is 13 amino acids long. CDR1 is GTSNPN and CDR2 is SVGIG in the germline V gene (reference sequence). The V and J ends lost 6 bases and 10 bases, in that order; junction bases with no gene match: 8. CDR3 amino acids: CACRQGIGSPLHF. CDR3 bases: TGTGCCTGCCGACAGGGGATAGGATCACCCCTCCACTTT.

V usage is TRBV5-1 and J usage is TRBJ1-5, with D hard to call. Trimming removed 0 bases at V and 7 bases at J, with 11 bases between. Per germline, CDR1 SGHRS and CDR2 YFSETQ. This CDR3 region has 14 residues. CDR3 DNA sequence: TGCGCCAGCAGCTTGGACGGTCATAACCAGCCCCAGCATTTT. Its protein is CASSLDGHNQPQHF.

This clone appeared a few times. V usage is TRBV19 and J usage is TRBJ2-7, with TRBD1 matching 7 bases. V lost 5 bases and J lost 6; bases outside the gene matches: 7. Germline V gene data show CDR1 as LNHDA and CDR2 as SQIVND (reference sequence). CDR3 length: 13 amino acids. CDR3 nucleotide sequence: TGTGCCAGTAGTCGGGTAGGGGGCAGCGAGCAGTACTTC. Protein sequence: CASSRVGGSEQYF.

V and J are TRBV19 and TRBJ2-4; the D gene is possibly TRBD1 (6 bases). The CDR3 runs to 15 residues. V was cut by 3 bases and J by 3 bases, with 12 bases left in between. The germline gives CDR1 LNHDA, CDR2 SQIVND (reference sequence). CDR3 residues: CASSIPGVGKNIQYF. CDR3 nucleotide sequence: TGTGCCAGTAGTATTCCAGGGGTGGGCAAAAACATTCAGTACTTC.

The chain combines TRBV29-1 with TRBJ1-2; D gene ambiguous. The germline CDR1 and CDR2 sequences are SQVTM and ANQGSEA. V gave up 1 base and J gave up 12 bases, with 12 bases separating them. The CDR3 runs to 11 residues. CDR3 region: CSVEVSREDTF. The CDR3 nucleotides are TGCAGCGTTGAAGTATCGAGGGAAGACACCTTC.

This clone was counted a few times. The chain is built from TRBV11-2 and TRBJ2-1; no clear D gene. Trimming removed 2 bases at V and 4 bases at J, with 6 bases between. Germline lookup yields CDR1 SGHAT and CDR2 FQNNGV. CDR3 size: 13 residues. The CDR3 DNA reads as TGTGCCAGCAGCTTACTCCCGTACAATGAGCAGTTCTTC. Translating gives CASSLLPYNEQFF.

This chain joins TRBV7-2 and TRBJ2-2; 14 bases match TRBD2. In germline, CDR1 is SGHTA, CDR2 FQGNSA. The CDR3 covers 17 residues. Unmatched junction bases numbered 9, after V lost 7 bases and J lost 5 bases. The CDR3 is CASNGGLAGDKTGELFF. For the CDR3, the DNA is TGTGCCAGCAACGGGGGACTAGCGGGGGATAAGACCGGGGAGCTGTTTTTT.

This chain uses TRBV4-1 with TRBJ1-6, with D hard to call. Germline V lookup: CDR1 MGHRA, CDR2 YSYEKL. Trimming left V 2 bases short and J 6 bases short, with 11 bases between. The CDR3 runs 15 residues. The CDR3 DNA is TGCGCCAGCAGCCAAATTACAGAAGGTAATTCACCCCTCCACTTT. It encodes CASSQITEGNSPLHF.

This clone was seen once. The chain recombines TRBV5-4 with TRBJ2-5; 8 nucleotides line up with TRBD1. Gene TRBJ2-7 matches the end of the DNA better, so the J call may be wrong. CDR1 is SGHNT and CDR2 is YYREEE in the germline V gene (reference sequence). This CDR3 comprises 14 residues. The CDR3 nucleotides read TGTGCCAGCAGCCTGGACAGGGTGGGCTACGAGCAGTACTTC. As protein: CASSLDRVGYEQYF.

V gene TRBV21-1 combines with J gene TRBJ2-7; the D segment call TRBD1 is taken from the table without a DNA check. TRBV21-1 is designated a pseudogene. CDR3 length: 11 residues. The CDR3 protein is CASPSGGEQYF. DNA of the CDR3: TGTGCCAGCCCCTCAGGGGGCGAGCAGTACTTC.

This sequence joins TRBV5-4 and TRBJ2-1; 9 bases map to TRBD2. V shed 4 bases and J 6 bases; nucleotides not matched to a gene: 8. CDR1 and CDR2 (germline): SGHNT, YYREEE (reference sequence). This CDR3 has 15 residues. CDR3 bases: TGTGCCAGCAGCCAGGGGCTAGCGGGGAGCAATGAGCAGTTCTTC. It yields the protein CASSQGLAGSNEQFF.

In nucleotides, the CDR3 is TGTGCCAGTATGGACAGGGTGATGGGGTCTCCCGGGTACTATGGCTACACCTTC. It codes for CASMDRVMGSPGYYGYTF. The chain couples TRBV19 to TRBJ1-2; 8 bases line up with TRBD1. Germline assignment: CDR1 LNHDA and CDR2 SQIVND (reference sequence). The junction had 19 bases not matched to a gene; V was cut back by 7 bases and J by 3 bases. CDR3 length equals 18 residues. Full variable domain (outside the CDR3, taken from reference TRBV19 and TRBJ1-2): DGGITQSPKYLFRKEGQNVTLSCEQNLNHDAMYWYRQDPGQGLRLIYYSQIVNDFQKGDIAEGYSVSREKKESFPLTVTSAQKNPTAFYLCASMDRVMGSPGYYGYTFGSGTRLTVV.